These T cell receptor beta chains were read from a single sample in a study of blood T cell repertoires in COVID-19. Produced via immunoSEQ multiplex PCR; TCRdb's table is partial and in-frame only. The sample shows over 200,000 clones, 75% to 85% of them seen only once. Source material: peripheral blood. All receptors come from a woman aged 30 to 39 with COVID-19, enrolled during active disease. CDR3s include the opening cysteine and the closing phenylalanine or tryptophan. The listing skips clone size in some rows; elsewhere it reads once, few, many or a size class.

CDR3aa: CATSDISGGSLDTQYF; abundance: -; v_gene: TRBV24-1; j_gene: TRBJ2-3
CDR3aa: CASRRQGPGKQYF; abundance: -; v_gene: TRBV6-5; j_gene: TRBJ2-7
CDR3aa: CASSLNSGETEAFF; abundance: -; v_gene: TRBV5-4; j_gene: TRBJ1-1
CDR3aa: CASSVGRGGNQPQHF; abundance: -; v_gene: TRBV9; j_gene: TRBJ1-5
CDR3aa: CASSSGGLQFF; abundance: once; v_gene: TRBV12-3/TRBV12-4; j_gene: TRBJ2-1
CDR3aa: CASRLDDRSDQPQHF; abundance: -; v_gene: TRBV6-5; j_gene: TRBJ1-5
CDR3aa: CASSPTERDREQYF; abundance: -; v_gene: TRBV9; j_gene: TRBJ2-7
CDR3aa: CASSLRRTGESPLHF; abundance: -; v_gene: TRBV27; j_gene: TRBJ1-6
CDR3aa: CASSGPSGGSYEQYF; abundance: -; v_gene: TRBV2; j_gene: TRBJ2-7
CDR3aa: CASSVTGAKDEKLFF; abundance: -; v_gene: TRBV19; j_gene: TRBJ1-4
CDR3aa: CASSLGVGNTGELFF; abundance: -; v_gene: TRBV5-6; j_gene: TRBJ2-2
CDR3aa: CASSQILAGAGEQFF; abundance: -; v_gene: TRBV4-3; j_gene: TRBJ2-1
CDR3aa: CASSQELWGQGSDTQYF; abundance: -; v_gene: TRBV4-1; j_gene: TRBJ2-3
CDR3aa: CASSQSKWGLGEHNEQFF; abundance: -; v_gene: TRBV23-1; j_gene: TRBJ2-1
CDR3aa: CASSPRKVGGPKETQYF; abundance: -; v_gene: TRBV7-3; j_gene: TRBJ2-5
CDR3aa: CASSRTDYGYTF; abundance: -; v_gene: TRBV6-2/TRBV6-3; j_gene: TRBJ1-2
CDR3aa: CASSFLTGRYTEAFF; abundance: -; v_gene: TRBV7-9; j_gene: TRBJ1-1
CDR3aa: CASSFPGRGNTIYF; abundance: -; v_gene: TRBV7-9; j_gene: TRBJ1-3
CDR3aa: CASSYSVESINEQFF; abundance: -; v_gene: TRBV6-5; j_gene: TRBJ2-1
CDR3aa: CASSLQGRSAKNIQYF; abundance: few; v_gene: TRBV7-8; j_gene: TRBJ2-4
CDR3aa: CASSRGRYNEQFF; abundance: -; v_gene: TRBV3-1/TRBV3-2; j_gene: TRBJ2-1
CDR3aa: CASSLAASANYGYTF; abundance: -; v_gene: TRBV27; j_gene: TRBJ1-2
CDR3aa: CASSIPGAGAYEQYF; abundance: -; v_gene: TRBV19; j_gene: TRBJ2-7
CDR3aa: CASSTTKTGNQPQHF; abundance: -; v_gene: TRBV19; j_gene: TRBJ1-5
CDR3aa: CASSQGLEAFF; abundance: -; v_gene: TRBV5-5; j_gene: TRBJ1-1
CDR3aa: CASSRFGSLSGDTQYF; abundance: few; v_gene: TRBV11-2; j_gene: TRBJ2-3
CDR3aa: CASSPLTSGRFDEQYF; abundance: -; v_gene: TRBV27; j_gene: TRBJ2-7
CDR3aa: CSAHPKDGYTF; abundance: once; v_gene: TRBV20-1; j_gene: TRBJ1-2
CDR3aa: CASSPVNSGNTIYF; abundance: -; v_gene: TRBV6-5; j_gene: TRBJ1-3
CDR3aa: CASSLIGGSNQPQHF; abundance: few; v_gene: TRBV7-2; j_gene: TRBJ1-5
CDR3aa: CASSLDGTADQPQHF; abundance: few; v_gene: TRBV5-1; j_gene: TRBJ1-5
CDR3aa: CASSSKYTGELFF; abundance: -; v_gene: TRBV7-2; j_gene: TRBJ2-2
CDR3aa: CASSPGGRNTGELFF; abundance: -; v_gene: TRBV2; j_gene: TRBJ2-2
CDR3aa: CASSQTSGTGGYTF; abundance: -; v_gene: TRBV4-2; j_gene: TRBJ1-2
CDR3aa: CASSLGLAGGPQETQYF; abundance: once; v_gene: TRBV3-1/TRBV3-2; j_gene: TRBJ2-5
CDR3aa: CASSLVSVPYEQYF; abundance: -; v_gene: TRBV11-2; j_gene: TRBJ2-7
CDR3aa: CASTKQENTEAFF; abundance: few; v_gene: TRBV7-9; j_gene: TRBJ1-1
CDR3aa: CAAARGTYEQYF; abundance: -; v_gene: TRBV6-5; j_gene: TRBJ2-7
CDR3aa: CASSVGGNNEQFF; abundance: medium-sized; v_gene: TRBV9; j_gene: TRBJ2-1
CDR3aa: CASSRRTGGTGELFF; abundance: -; v_gene: TRBV3-1/TRBV3-2; j_gene: TRBJ2-2
CDR3aa: CASSSLGTGSYEQYF; abundance: -; v_gene: TRBV5-6; j_gene: TRBJ2-7
CDR3aa: CASSADRSSYEQYF; abundance: -; v_gene: TRBV5-6; j_gene: TRBJ2-7
CDR3aa: CASSQRTGLADEQYF; abundance: -; v_gene: TRBV3-1/TRBV3-2; j_gene: TRBJ2-7
CDR3aa: CASSLAGGLGTEAFF; abundance: -; v_gene: TRBV18; j_gene: TRBJ1-1
CDR3aa: CASSSGGPEQYF; abundance: few; v_gene: TRBV19; j_gene: TRBJ2-7